This TCR beta chain was found in a study of PD-1 blockade in classical Hodgkin lymphoma. Study conclusions and caveats: Patients starting nivolumab less than 1 year after ASCT had lower diversity and were excluded from later analyses. The causes of the repertoire differences, possibly disease activity or prior therapy, remain undefined.

The data were produced by immunoSEQ multiplex PCR, yet TCRdb's version contains in-frame clones alone and is incomplete. The repertoire holds tens of thousands of clones, with over 75% as singletons. Indicated time point: cycle 4 day 1 (C4D1), after five to seven weeks of nivolumab. Relapses following autologous stem cell transplantation were seen in all patients, with brentuximab vedotin exposure varying. Best response was recorded as complete response, partial response or progressive disease. This clone was seen a handful of times. Its target is unknown. This CDR3 contains 16 residues. Germline V lookup: CDR1 MNHNS, CDR2 SASEGT. The V and J ends lost 2 bases and 2 bases, in that order; junction bases with no gene match: 7.

The source is a human donor with classical Hodgkin lymphoma. This chain links TRBV6-1 with TRBJ2-5; 8 nucleotides align to TRBD2. Specimen: peripheral blood mononuclear cells (PBMCs), collected before the fourth cycle of nivolumab. CDR3 DNA: TGTGCCAGCAGTGAATCTCCCAAGCGGGGGCAAGAGACCCAGTACTTC. It translates to CASSESPKRGQETQYF.